The 5 T cell receptor beta chains below were found in one sample sequenced in a study of T cells in Graves' hyperthyroidism and ophthalmopathy. TCR beta CDR3 region amplification was performed from RNA transcripts. The TCR CDR3 first-round RT-PCR relied on the HTBI primer set. A single record per CDR3 protein comes from TCRdb applying MiXCR to the multiplex PCR reads. Here the sample spans a few hundred thousand distinct CDR3 sequences, 11% to 15% being singletons. Material for sequencing was blood. Receptor source: a middle-aged woman with Graves' hyperthyroidism.

This clonotype was observed a few times. This chain links TRBV15 with TRBJ2-7; D uncertain. The CDR3 spans 15 residues. Germline values: CDR1 LNHNV, CDR2 YYDKDF (reference sequence). Trimming removed 0 bases at V and 0 bases at J, with 9 bases between. This CDR3 is CATSREGSSSYEQYF. The DNA of the CDR3 is TGTGCCACCAGCAGAGAAGGGTCTAGCTCCTACGAGCAGTACTTC.

This clonotype has ten or more counts. The rearrangement joins TRBV7-9 to TRBJ2-3; 7 bases are a match to TRBD2. Germline CDR1 is SEHNR and CDR2 is FQNEAQ (reference sequence). The CDR3 consists of 15 residues. V dropped 3 bases and J dropped 8; count of bases not matched to a gene: 11. CDR3 protein: CASSFLLRELGTQYF. DNA of the CDR3: TGTGCCAGCAGCTTTTTGTTGCGGGAGTTGGGTACGCAGTATTTT.

The J gene is TRBJ2-1, the V gene TRBV13; maybe TRBD2 (6 bases). The length of the CDR3 is 15 residues. The V and J ends lost 5 bases and 3 bases respectively, with 14 bases between them. Germline V gives CDR1 PRHDT, CDR2 FYEKMQ (reference sequence). As DNA, the CDR3 is TGTGCCAGCAGCAAGGGACTGCAGATCTACAATGAGCAGTTCTTC. Translating gives CASSKGLQIYNEQFF.

This clonotype was picked up a small number of times. A much larger clone differs by one base, so this may be a read error. The chain recombines TRBV2 with TRBJ2-5; weak D call: TRBD2 (5 bases). V was trimmed by 6 bases and J by 9 bases, leaving 14 bases between them. From germline, CDR1 is SNHLY and CDR2 FYNNEI. This CDR3 region has 12 residues. The CDR3 DNA is TGTGCCAGCAGCGCCCCCAACGGGGCCCAGTACTTC. It codes for CASSAPNGAQYF.

The chain uses TRBV7-8 and TRBJ2-7; TRBD2 aligns across 13 bases. Trimming cost V 6 bases and J 6 bases; bases outside gene matches: 11. Germline assignment: CDR1 SGHVS and CDR2 FQNEAQ. The CDR3 is made up of 16 amino acids. The CDR3 spells CASRDTNGLAGAEQYF. The CDR3 DNA reads as TGTGCCAGCAGGGATACCAACGGACTAGCGGGAGCCGAGCAGTACTTC.